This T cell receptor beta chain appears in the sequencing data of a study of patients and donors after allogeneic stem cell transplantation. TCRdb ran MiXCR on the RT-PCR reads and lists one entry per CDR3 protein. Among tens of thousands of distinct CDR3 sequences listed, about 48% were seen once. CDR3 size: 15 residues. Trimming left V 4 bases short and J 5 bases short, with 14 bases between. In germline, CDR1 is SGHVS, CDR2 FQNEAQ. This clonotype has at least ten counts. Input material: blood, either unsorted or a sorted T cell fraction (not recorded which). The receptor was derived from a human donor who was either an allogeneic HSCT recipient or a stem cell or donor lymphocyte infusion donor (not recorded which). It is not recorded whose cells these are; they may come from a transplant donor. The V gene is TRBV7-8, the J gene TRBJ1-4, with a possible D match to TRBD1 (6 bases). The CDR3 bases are TGTGCCAGCAGCTCACCCGACAGGCGGAATGAAAAACTGTTTTTT. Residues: CASSSPDRRNEKLFF. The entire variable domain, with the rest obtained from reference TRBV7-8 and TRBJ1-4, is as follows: GAGVSQSPRYKVAKRGQDVALRCDPISGHVSLFWYQQALGQGPEFLTYFQNEAQLDKSGLPSDRFFAERPEGSVSTLKIQRTQQEDSAVYLCASSSPDRRNEKLFFGSGTQLSVL.